One and the same sample provided the 26 T cell receptor beta chains below, sequenced in a study of blood T cells in healthy people across ages. PCR was performed a second time for 7 to 11 cycles using a sample-barcoded 5' primer and a J-beta primer mix. TCRdb reanalysed the 5' RACE reads using MiXCR and keeps one entry per CDR3 protein. The sample lists 1.8 million or so distinct CDR3 sequences, about two fifths occurring once. Sequencing used blood. These receptors all stem from a human donor in good health.

The chain carries TRBV6-4 and TRBJ2-5; 13 bases match TRBD2. Germline V gene data show CDR1 as MRHNA and CDR2 as SNTAGT. The length of the CDR3 is 17 residues. V was pared by 5 bases and J by 11 bases, with 17 bases of the junction left unmatched. Here the CDR3 DNA reads TGTGCCAGCAGTTCTAATGGACTAGCGGGGGCCAACAATGAGCAGTACTTC. Translating gives CASSSNGLAGANNEQYF.

The chain carries TRBV7-6 and TRBJ2-6; TRBD1 might be the D (6 bases). V was cut by 3 bases and J by 0 bases, with 9 bases left in between. Germline V CDR1 and CDR2: SGHVS, FNYEAQ. The CDR3 is made up of 16 amino acids. CDR3 coding DNA: TGTGCCAGCAGCTTCCGGGACACCTCTGGGGCCAACGTCCTGACTTTC. Protein: CASSFRDTSGANVLTF.

The table lists this clonotype with a few counts. The chain uses TRBV18 and TRBJ2-3; D is ambiguous. CDR1 and CDR2 from the germline V gene are KGHSH and LQKENI. The CDR3 covers 13 residues. V lost 0 bases to trimming and J lost 6 bases, with 7 bases between them. The CDR3 loop reads CASSPPTRDTQYF. CDR3 sequence (DNA): TGTGCCAGCTCACCACCAACGCGGGATACGCAGTATTTT. Complete variable domain (other parts from reference TRBV18 and TRBJ2-3): NAGVMQNPRHLVRRRGQEARLRCSPMKGHSHVYWYRQLPEEGLKFMVYLQKENIIDESGMPKERFSAEFPKEGPSILRIQQVVRGDSAAYFCASSPPTRDTQYFGPGTRLTVL.

The genes are TRBV15 and TRBJ2-1; D ambiguous. This CDR3 is built from 15 residues. Trimming took 4 bases from V and 2 from J, leaving 12 bases between them. The V gene's germline CDR1 is LNHNV and CDR2 YYDKDF (reference sequence). In DNA form, the CDR3 reads TGTGCCACCAGCAACCCATCGGACCCCTACAATGAGCAGTTCTTC. It yields the protein CATSNPSDPYNEQFF.

The J gene is TRBJ2-3, the V gene TRBV12-3 or TRBV12-4; D is possibly TRBD1 or TRBD2 (6 bases each). CDR3 size: 16 residues. V was shortened by 6 bases and J by 2 bases, with 18 bases between the two germline ends. This CDR3 reads CASSRRGDLDTDTQYF. The CDR3 region has the DNA TGTGCCAGCAGCCGAAGGGGGGATTTGGACACAGATACGCAGTATTTT.

This clonotype was counted a few times. The V call is TRBV20-1, the J call TRBJ1-1; a weak D match, TRBD1 (5 bases). This CDR3 region has 16 residues. Trimming removed 0 bases at V and 0 bases at J, with 14 bases between. In germline, CDR1 is DFQATT, CDR2 SNEGSKA (reference sequence). Here the CDR3 reads CSARDGAISLNTEAFF. The CDR3 coding sequence is TGCAGTGCTAGAGATGGGGCAATTTCCTTGAACACTGAAGCTTTCTTT.

This chain links TRBV5-1 with TRBJ1-2; the D gene is possibly TRBD1 (5 bases). Germline loops: CDR1 SGHRS, CDR2 YFSETQ. V shed 3 bases and J shed 5 bases, with 17 bases lying between them. The CDR3 totals 15 residues. The CDR3 loop reads CASSWGTLEGYGYTF. Written as DNA, the CDR3 is TGCGCCAGCAGCTGGGGGACTTTAGAGGGTTATGGCTACACCTTC.

The J gene is TRBJ1-5, the V gene TRBV10-3, with a tentative D call TRBD1 (6 bases). CDR1 is ENHRY and CDR2 is SYGVKD in the germline V gene. V lost 4 bases and J lost 2, with 15 bases in between. The CDR3 covers 16 residues. The DNA of the CDR3 is TGTGCCATCAGTGGGAGGGGGGGCGAGGGCAATCAGCCCCAGCATTTT. Amino acids: CAISGRGGEGNQPQHF.

This clonotype occurred a few times. V is TRBV6-2 or TRBV6-3 and J is TRBJ2-5; no firm D call. The CDR3 runs to 13 residues. Germline V CDR1 and CDR2: MNHEY, SVGEGT. Trimming shortened V by 2 bases and J by 2 bases, and 6 bases separated the two germline ends. The CDR3, as DNA: TGTGCCAGCAGTTACGGCTCACAAGAGACCCAGTACTTC. It yields the protein CASSYGSQETQYF.

This rearrangement joins TRBV20-1 to TRBJ2-7; tentatively, D is TRBD1 (5 bases). The germline CDR1 and CDR2 sequences are DFQATT and SNEGSKA (reference sequence). The CDR3 is 16 residues long. Trimming left V 4 bases short and J 0 bases short, with 19 bases between. CDR3 in DNA: TGCAGTGCTAATCCTCGCGGACCAGGGAACTCCTACGAGCAGTACTTC. Its protein is CSANPRGPGNSYEQYF.

As regards this clonotype: Germline and junction disagree at one end, which may indicate a read error. The chain recombines TRBV12-3 or TRBV12-4 with TRBJ2-7; the match to TRBD1 covers 11 bases. This CDR3 spans 16 amino acids. In DNA, the CDR3 is TGTGCCAGCAGCCCCCGCGGACAGGGGGCTTTTTACGGGCAGTACTTC. This translates into CASSPRGQGAFYGQYF.

The rearrangement uses TRBV7-2 and TRBJ1-1; 7 bases agree with TRBD1. J was trimmed by 7 bases and V by 5 bases; bases with no gene match: 7. In germline, CDR1 is SGHTA, CDR2 FQGNSA. The CDR3 sequence is 13 residues long. The CDR3 reads CASSRVYRGEAFF. CDR3 nucleotide sequence: TGTGCCAGCAGCCGGGTATACAGGGGTGAAGCTTTCTTT.

This chain uses TRBV20-1 with TRBJ2-1, with unresolved D. Germline values: CDR1 DFQATT, CDR2 SNEGSKA (reference sequence). Trimming took 3 bases from V and 0 from J, leaving 9 bases between them. This CDR3 spans 14 amino acids. CDR3 sequence (DNA): TGCAGTGCTAGCGATGGTAGCTCCTACAATGAGCAGTTCTTC. It is translated as CSASDGSSYNEQFF.

Only a few counts were recorded for this clonotype. This chain uses TRBV12-3 or TRBV12-4 with TRBJ2-4; perhaps TRBD2 as D (5 bases). With the DNA end fitting TRBJ2-7 better, the J assignment may be wrong. The CDR3 is made up of 13 amino acids. The CDR3 DNA reads as TGTGCCAGCAGTTTACACGAAGGAGGCGAGCAGTACTTC. It specifies CASSLHEGGEQYF.

The CDR3 spells CASSEEGWMNIQYF. CDR3 DNA: TGTGCCAGCAGTGAGGAGGGTTGGATGAACATTCAGTACTTC. V usage is TRBV2 and J usage is TRBJ2-4, with D possibly being TRBD2 (6 bases). V gave up 3 bases and J gave up 7 bases, with 13 bases separating them. The germline V gene encodes CDR1 SNHLY and CDR2 FYNNEI. There are 14 residues in the CDR3.

This clonotype was counted a few times. This sequence joins TRBV6-5 and TRBJ2-5, with D unresolved. Deletions cut 5 bases from V and 5 bases from J, with 15 bases between. Per germline, CDR1 MNHEY and CDR2 SVGAGI. The CDR3 runs to 14 residues. In nucleotides, the CDR3 is TGTGCCAGCAGTCGGGCCAGTTTAAGGGAGACCCAGTACTTC. Its protein is CASSRASLRETQYF.

This sequence joins TRBV2 and TRBJ1-4; D is undetermined. Per germline, CDR1 SNHLY and CDR2 FYNNEI. The CDR3 is 11 residues long. V dropped 3 bases and J dropped 12 bases, with 8 bases sitting between them. Written as DNA, the CDR3 is TGTGCCAGCAGTGAGGAGAAAGAACTGTTTTTT. Its translation: CASSEEKELFF. The full variable domain, in which reference TRBV2 and TRBJ1-4 provide the parts outside the CDR3, is EPEVTQTPSHQVTQMGQEVILRCVPISNHLYFYWYRQILGQKVEFLVSFYNNEISEKSEIFDDQFSVERPDGSNFTLKIRSTKLEDSAMYFCASSEEKELFFGSGTQLSVL.

This clonotype has just one count. A clone one base away is much larger, so this may be a read error. The chain recombines TRBV6-2 or TRBV6-3 with TRBJ2-3, with D hard to call. CDR1 is MNHEY and CDR2 is SVGEGT in the germline V gene. The CDR3 runs to 13 residues. The CDR3 region is CASSRDLGDAQYF. As DNA, the CDR3 is TGTGCCAGCAGCCGAGATCTAGGAGATGCGCAGTATTTT.

This chain links TRBV6-2 or TRBV6-3 with TRBJ2-5; D possibly corresponds to TRBD1 (6 bases). The length of the CDR3 is 15 residues. Between the trimmed V and J ends, which lost 0 bases and 2 bases, there was a span of 10 bases. In germline, CDR1 is MNHEY, CDR2 SVGEGT. The CDR3 sequence is CASSYSDRYQETQYF. CDR3 sequence (DNA): TGTGCCAGCAGTTACTCCGACAGGTATCAAGAGACCCAGTACTTC.

This clonotype turned up a few times. The V and J genes are TRBV7-9 and TRBJ2-3; no firm D call. Trimming shortened V by 8 bases and J by 2 bases, and 11 bases separated the two germline ends. The V gene's germline CDR1 is SEHNR and CDR2 FQNEAQ (reference sequence). The CDR3 consists of 13 residues. CDR3 DNA sequence: TGTGCCAGCCCCGGCCAGACCACAGATACGCAGTATTTT. It translates to CASPGQTTDTQYF.

In its sample, this clonotype was seen a few times. The chain combines TRBV12-3 or TRBV12-4 with TRBJ2-7, with 12 bases identical to TRBD2. V lost 8 bases, J lost 4 bases, and 3 bases stayed unmatched. The CDR3 extends over 13 amino acids. Written as DNA, the CDR3 is TGTGCCAGCCGGACTAGCGGGGAGTACGAGCAGTACTTC. Its protein product is CASRTSGEYEQYF.

This clonotype has just a few counts. The chain combines TRBV12-3 or TRBV12-4 with TRBJ2-3, with D hard to call. This CDR3 is built from 14 residues. Trimming removed 4 bases from V and 2 bases from J, with 10 bases in between. The CDR3 sequence: CASSSWTFTDTQYF. CDR3 nucleotides: TGTGCCAGCAGTTCGTGGACCTTCACAGATACGCAGTATTTT.

The chain has TRBV10-3 and TRBJ2-1; D ambiguous. CDR3 length: 16 amino acids. Germline values: CDR1 ENHRY, CDR2 SYGVKD. Trimming cost V 3 bases and J 1 base, with 13 bases left between them. This CDR3 reads CAISESRIGSYNEQFF. The DNA for the CDR3 is TGTGCCATCAGTGAATCTAGAATTGGGTCCTACAATGAGCAGTTCTTC.

This clonotype was observed a handful of times. The rearrangement links TRBV20-1 to TRBJ2-3, with TRBD1 as a possible D gene (6 bases). The CDR3 runs to 15 residues. V lost 0 bases, J lost 4 bases, and 14 bases lay in between. Germline lookup yields CDR1 DFQATT and CDR2 SNEGSKA (reference sequence). As DNA, the CDR3 is TGCAGTGCTAGAGACCCCAGGGGCGTATCAGATACGCAGTATTTT. It codes for CSARDPRGVSDTQYF.

V is TRBV28 and J is TRBJ2-5; perhaps D is TRBD1 or TRBD2 (6 bases each). The J call may be faulty, since TRBJ2-7 better matches the DNA end. The germline V gene encodes CDR1 MDHEN and CDR2 SYDVKM. This CDR3 is 14 amino acids long. The CDR3 region is CAGCSGGGWDEQYF. For the CDR3, the DNA is TGTGCCGGCTGTTCCGGGGGCGGCTGGGACGAGCAGTACTTC.

This clonotype has only a few counts. The rearrangement uses TRBV7-9 and TRBJ2-1, with 9 positions matching TRBD2. With 6 bases clipped from V and 6 bases from J, the junction kept 15 bases outside the gene matches. The CDR3 is 17 amino acids. CDR1 SEHNR and CDR2 FQNEAQ come from the germline V gene (reference sequence). DNA of the CDR3: TGTGCCAGCAGTCCCTCTAGCGGGGTGATGTTCTTCAATGAGCAGTTCTTC. Protein product: CASSPSSGVMFFNEQFF.